The 30 T cell receptor beta chains given below trace back to one sample, sequenced in a study of shared clonotypes between healthy human individuals. The method was immunoSEQ multiplex PCR; TCRdb's version includes in-frame clones alone and lacks a portion of them. The table lists hundreds of thousands of clones, roughly 94% of them singletons. Positively selected for CCR7, the CD45RO-negative cells used as naive CD8 cells excluded terminally differentiated effector memory CD45RA+ cells. Sample: naive CD8+ T cells sorted from blood. These TCRs come from a man aged 30 to 39 in good health.

This chain connects TRBV11-2 to TRBJ2-1; possibly TRBD2 for D (5 bases). The V end was cut by 1 base, the J end by 2 bases, with 9 bases between. Germline V CDR1 and CDR2: SGHAT, FQNNGV. This CDR3 region has 15 residues. CDR3 sequence reads: CASSLVAGTYNEQFF. CDR3 sequence (DNA): TGTGCCAGCAGCTTAGTGGCGGGTACCTACAATGAGCAGTTCTTC. Together with reference TRBV11-2 and TRBJ2-1, the CDR3 gives the full variable domain: EAGVAQSPRYKIIEKRQSVAFWCNPISGHATLYWYQQILGQGPKLLIQFQNNGVVDDSQLPKDRFSAERLKGVDSTLKIQPAKLEDSAVYLCASSLVAGTYNEQFFGPGTRLTVL.

This rearrangement joins TRBV2 to TRBJ2-7; D perhaps matches TRBD2 (6 bases). The CDR3 is made up of 16 amino acids. Germline lookup yields CDR1 SNHLY and CDR2 FYNNEI. The V gene lost 8 bases and the J gene lost 3 bases, with 23 bases spanning the gap. CDR3 sequence reads: CASGPPPRGIYYEQYF. The CDR3 DNA is TGTGCCAGCGGACCCCCCCCGCGCGGGATCTACTACGAGCAGTACTTC.

The chain links TRBV5-1 to TRBJ1-1, with 7 nucleotides matching TRBD1. The CDR3 covers 15 residues. V lost 3 bases to trimming and J lost 1 base; unmatched junction nucleotides: 6. The germline gives CDR1 SGHRS, CDR2 YFSETQ. The CDR3 is CASSWRGQTNTEAFF. DNA of the CDR3: TGCGCCAGCAGCTGGCGGGGACAGACGAACACTGAAGCTTTCTTT.

The chain uses TRBV5-4 and TRBJ1-1; D possibly corresponds to TRBD1 (6 bases). The CDR3 loop spans 16 amino acids. V gave up 5 bases and J gave up 6 bases, with 23 bases separating them. The germline CDR1 and CDR2 sequences are SGHNT and YYREEE (reference sequence). The CDR3 sequence: CASSFDRPTYLAEAFF. As DNA, the CDR3 is TGTGCCAGCAGTTTCGACAGGCCGACGTATTTAGCTGAAGCTTTCTTT.

The V gene is TRBV28, the J gene TRBJ2-2; no firm D call. Germline-derived CDR1 and CDR2 are MDHEN and SYDVKM. The CDR3 is 17 amino acids. The V end lost 1 base, the J end lost 5 bases, and 17 bases lay between the germline ends. Written as DNA, the CDR3 is TGTGCCAGCAGTTTATACCTAGGGAATGACCAAACCGGGGAGCTGTTTTTT. Amino acid sequence: CASSLYLGNDQTGELFF.

This rearrangement joins TRBV14 to TRBJ2-1; D gene unclear. Germline CDR1 SGHDN, CDR2 FVKESK. The V and J ends lost 0 bases and 6 bases respectively, with 12 bases between them. This CDR3 has 15 residues. The CDR3: CASSQDLRAGNEQFF. The DNA of the CDR3 is TGTGCCAGCAGCCAAGACCTCAGAGCTGGCAATGAGCAGTTCTTC.

In regard to this clone: This CDR3 is also generated by other DNA sequences in the sample. The CDR3 loop reads CASSPSGGVTYEQYF. The CDR3 DNA reads TGTGCCAGCAGTCCGAGCGGCGGGGTAACCTACGAGCAGTACTTC. V gene TRBV27 combines with J gene TRBJ2-7; tentatively, D is TRBD2 (6 bases). Trimming removed 5 bases from V and 2 bases from J, with 16 bases in between. The CDR3 runs 15 residues. Per germline, CDR1 MNHEY and CDR2 SMNVEV (reference sequence).

V and J are TRBV30 and TRBJ2-4, with 8 bases identical to TRBD2. J lost 7 bases, V lost 0 bases, and 2 bases had no gene match. Germline CDR1 and CDR2: GTSNPN and SVGIG (reference sequence). The CDR3 is 13 residues long. The CDR3 region is CAWSVGLANIQYF. The CDR3 DNA reads TGTGCCTGGAGTGTAGGACTAGCCAACATTCAGTACTTC.

The CDR3 DNA reads TGTGCCAGCAGTTTAAGGGACCTGGGCAGATCCTACGAGCAGTACTTC. Residues: CASSLRDLGRSYEQYF. V usage is TRBV28 and J usage is TRBJ2-7; D is tentatively TRBD1 or TRBD2 (5 bases each). The CDR3 has 16 residues. Trimming took 2 bases from V and 1 from J, leaving 15 bases between them. Germline CDR1 and CDR2: MDHEN and SYDVKM. Complete variable domain (other parts from reference TRBV28 and TRBJ2-7): DVKVTQSSRYLVKRTGEKVFLECVQDMDHENMFWYRQDPGLGLRLIYFSYDVKMKEKGDIPEGYSVSREKKERFSLILESASTNQTSMYLCASSLRDLGRSYEQYFGPGTRLTVT.

V gene TRBV10-3 combines with J gene TRBJ2-3, with unresolved D. This CDR3 is built from 13 residues. V was trimmed by 3 bases and J by 0 bases, leaving 4 bases between them. CDR1 ENHRY and CDR2 SYGVKD come from the germline V gene. CDR3 bases: TGTGCCATCAGTGATCCCAGCACAGATACGCAGTATTTT. This sequence encodes CAISDPSTDTQYF.

The chain has TRBV7-6 and TRBJ2-2; D might be TRBD2 (5 bases). The V gene lost 0 bases and the J gene lost 3 bases, with 14 bases spanning the gap. Germline V gives CDR1 SGHVS, CDR2 FNYEAQ. This CDR3 is 17 amino acids long. CDR3 bases: TGTGCCAGCAGCTTAGCCGGAGGTCCTAGATACACCGGGGAGCTGTTTTTT. Protein: CASSLAGGPRYTGELFF.

This chain uses TRBV5-1 with TRBJ2-2; 8 positions agree with TRBD1. This CDR3 spans 16 amino acids. The J segment lost 8 bases and the V segment lost 1 base, leaving 10 bases of the junction unmatched. Germline lookup yields CDR1 SGHRS and CDR2 YFSETQ. The CDR3: CASSLRPGQVAGELFF. Here the CDR3 DNA reads TGCGCCAGCAGCTTGCGGCCGGGACAGGTAGCAGGGGAGCTGTTTTTT.

The chain has TRBV5-1 and TRBJ2-7, with D hard to call. CDR1 is SGHRS and CDR2 is YFSETQ in the germline V gene. The ends were cut back, 0 bases at V and 2 bases at J, with 12 bases in the middle. The CDR3 sequence is 15 residues long. The CDR3 DNA reads as TGCGCCAGCAGCTTGGGGAAACCGACCCCCTACGAGCAGTACTTC. This translates into CASSLGKPTPYEQYF.

The chain carries TRBV7-9 and TRBJ2-1; TRBD2 matches 7 bases. Germline V lookup: CDR1 SEHNR, CDR2 FQNEAQ (reference sequence). This CDR3 contains 13 residues. Losses at the gene ends were 3 bases for V and 6 bases for J; bases not matched to a gene: 2. The CDR3 nucleotides are TGTGCCAGCAGCTTGACTAGCAGCAATGAGCAGTTCTTC. It translates to CASSLTSSNEQFF.

This clone was observed once. The chain uses TRBV28 and TRBJ1-1; no clear D gene. V was clipped by 4 bases and J by 10 bases, with 10 bases between them. CDR3 length equals 11 residues. The germline gives CDR1 MDHEN, CDR2 SYDVKM. The CDR3 bases are TGTGCCAGCAGTTCAAACAGAGGAGCTTTCTTT. Its protein is CASSSNRGAFF.

The chain links TRBV28 to TRBJ2-7; D is unresolved. Per the germline V gene, CDR1 is MDHEN and CDR2 is SYDVKM. The germline V and J ends were trimmed by 3 bases and 6 bases, with 12 bases remaining between them. This CDR3 spans 13 amino acids. CDR3 loop: CASSFVIVSEQYF. In nucleotides, the CDR3 is TGTGCCAGCAGTTTTGTAATAGTCTCCGAGCAGTACTTC.

J is TRBJ2-1 and V is TRBV11-2, with 10 bases matching TRBD2. The CDR3 is 17 amino acids. Germline V gene sequence: CDR1 SGHAT, CDR2 FQNNGV. V dropped 6 bases and J dropped 5; count of bases not matched to a gene: 13. The chain's CDR3 is CASSRRSAGGPHNEQFF. The CDR3 DNA is TGTGCCAGCAGTCGCAGATCAGCGGGAGGGCCCCACAATGAGCAGTTCTTC.

The rearrangement links TRBV7-6 to TRBJ2-1; 7 nucleotides agree with TRBD2. The CDR3 is made up of 15 amino acids. The germline CDR1 and CDR2 sequences are SGHVS and FNYEAQ. J gave up 3 bases and V 1 base, and 3 bases lay outside the gene matches. The CDR3 is CASSLDRDYYNEQFF. The CDR3 DNA sequence: TGTGCCAGCAGCTTAGACCGGGACTACTACAATGAGCAGTTCTTC.

CDR3 DNA sequence: TGTGCCAGCAGCTTAGTTCCGGAGATAAGCTCCTACGAGCAGTACTTC. Its protein product is CASSLVPEISSYEQYF. The V call is TRBV7-6, the J call TRBJ2-7; D ambiguous. The germline V gene has CDR1 SGHVS and CDR2 FNYEAQ. The CDR3 loop spans 16 amino acids. V lost 1 base to trimming and J lost 0 bases, with 13 bases between them.

The chain carries TRBV7-9 and TRBJ2-1; 9 nucleotides line up with TRBD1. The germline CDR1 and CDR2 sequences are SEHNR and FQNEAQ (reference sequence). The junction had 12 bases not matched to a gene; V was cut back by 1 base and J by 14 bases. CDR3 size: 15 residues. The CDR3 region is CASSLVTGGSGDKFF. The CDR3 DNA reads as TGTGCCAGCAGCTTAGTCACAGGGGGCAGCGGCGATAAGTTCTTC.

A few counts support this clone. V and J are TRBV6-1 and TRBJ2-7; 7 nucleotides align to TRBD2. This CDR3 is 13 amino acids long. Germline V gene lookup returns CDR1 MNHNS and CDR2 SASEGT. V lost 6 bases, J lost 0 bases, and 2 bases stayed unmatched. Here the CDR3 reads CASRWGGSYEQYF. The DNA for the CDR3 is TGTGCCAGCAGATGGGGGGGCTCCTACGAGCAGTACTTC.

The chain has TRBV29-1 and TRBJ1-2; possibly TRBD1 for D (5 bases). CDR3 size: 12 residues. Germline V gene data show CDR1 as SQVTM and CDR2 as ANQGSEA. Trimming cost V 2 bases and J 3 bases, with 7 bases left between them. CDR3 loop: CSVESRDYGYTF. The CDR3 coding sequence is TGCAGCGTTGAATCCAGGGACTATGGCTACACCTTC. Full variable domain (missing parts from reference TRBV29-1 and TRBJ1-2): SAVISQKPSRDICQRGTSLTIQCQVDSQVTMMFWYRQQPGQSLTLIATANQGSEATYESGFVIDKFPISRPNLTFSTLTVSNMSPEDSSIYLCSVESRDYGYTFGSGTRLTVV.

This clone came up once. The chain employs TRBV5-1 and TRBJ2-1, with D possibly TRBD2 on 6 matching bases. The CDR3 runs to 18 residues. Germline values: CDR1 SGHRS, CDR2 YFSETQ. The V and J ends lost 0 bases and 0 bases respectively, with 16 bases between them. The CDR3, as DNA: TGCGCCAGCAGCTTGGCCTCCCCGGGGGTTAGCTCCTACAATGAGCAGTTCTTC. Translated: CASSLASPGVSSYNEQFF.

The rearrangement uses TRBV9 and TRBJ2-3, with D tentatively TRBD2 (5 bases). V shed 4 bases and J shed 4 bases, with 7 bases lying between them. The CDR3 covers 12 residues. CDR1 and CDR2 (germline): SGDLS, YYNGEE. This chain's CDR3 is CASSYGADTQYF. In DNA form, the CDR3 reads TGTGCCAGCAGCTACGGGGCAGATACGCAGTATTTT.

V gene TRBV7-9 combines with J gene TRBJ2-7; TRBD2 matches 9 bases. This CDR3 has 15 residues. V lost 5 bases, J lost 6 bases, and 11 bases stayed unmatched. The germline gives CDR1 SEHNR, CDR2 FQNEAQ (reference sequence). CDR3 amino acids: CASSQGREGIPEQYF. The CDR3 region has the DNA TGTGCCAGCAGCCAGGGGCGGGAGGGGATCCCCGAGCAGTACTTC.

This sequence joins TRBV6-6 and TRBJ2-7; D perhaps matches TRBD1 (6 bases). V shed 7 bases and J shed 5 bases, with 21 bases lying between them. Looked up from germline, CDR1 is MNHNY and CDR2 is SVGAGI (reference sequence). CDR3 length: 15 amino acids. The CDR3 protein is CASNTGHRGTHEQYF. CDR3 sequence (DNA): TGTGCCAGCAATACGGGACACCGTGGGACCCACGAGCAGTACTTC.

This sequence joins TRBV4-1 and TRBJ1-2; D gene ambiguous. Looked up from germline, CDR1 is MGHRA and CDR2 is YSYEKL. V dropped 1 base and J dropped 8 bases, with 17 bases sitting between them. The CDR3 has 15 amino acids. CDR3 sequence (DNA): TGCGCCAGCAGCCAAGGGGCCCAGGCCAGCCAGGGCTACACCTTC. Protein: CASSQGAQASQGYTF.

The V call is TRBV15, the J call TRBJ2-7, with 8 nucleotides matching TRBD2. Germline assignment: CDR1 LNHNV and CDR2 YYDKDF (reference sequence). The CDR3 has 13 amino acids. V was pared by 6 bases and J by 3 bases, with 4 bases of the junction left unmatched. The DNA of the CDR3 is TGTGCCACCAGGTTCAGCGGGAGCTACGAGCAGTACTTC. Protein: CATRFSGSYEQYF.

J is TRBJ2-7 and V is TRBV6-5; no firm D call. The CDR3 length is 12 residues. V lost 6 bases and J 4 bases, leaving 10 bases between the germline ends. Per the germline V gene, CDR1 is MNHEY and CDR2 is SVGAGI. CDR3 in DNA: TGTGCCAGCAGCGATACTACTTACGAGCAGTACTTC. Encoded protein: CASSDTTYEQYF.

This chain links TRBV19 with TRBJ2-1; 10 bases match TRBD2. The germline gives CDR1 LNHDA, CDR2 SQIVND (reference sequence). This CDR3 is 17 amino acids long. The V segment lost 7 bases and the J segment 4 bases; nucleotides outside the gene matches: 13. CDR3 region: CASTTRWGLASYNEQFF. The CDR3 coding sequence is TGTGCCAGTACCACCAGATGGGGACTAGCGTCGTACAATGAGCAGTTCTTC.